The 3 T cell receptor beta chains listed next were all sequenced from one sample in a study of cytomegalovirus exposure and HLA in healthy donors. PCR primers comprised 60 Vbeta and 13 Jbeta primers. Profiling relied on immunoSEQ multiplex PCR, and the TCRdb table lists in-frame clones only, not all of them. This table holds some 200,000 clones, over 75% found once. Sample: PBMCs. The receptors stem from a female donor in good health and CMV-seronegative.

Only one count was recorded for this clone. V usage is TRBV7-9 and J usage is TRBJ2-4; D perhaps matches TRBD1 (5 bases). Germline V gives CDR1 SEHNR, CDR2 FQNEAQ (reference sequence). V gave up 5 bases and J gave up 7 bases, with 18 bases separating them. The CDR3 has 15 residues. This chain's CDR3 is CASSRTNNQRNIQYF. CDR3 nucleotides: TGTGCCAGCAGCCGGACAAACAACCAACGGAACATTCAGTACTTC.

The chain recombines TRBV28 with TRBJ2-7, with TRBD1 matching over 8 bases. Germline CDR1 and CDR2: MDHEN and SYDVKM. The V segment lost 7 bases and the J segment 2 bases; nucleotides outside the gene matches: 4. This CDR3 is 13 amino acids long. The CDR3 coding sequence is TGTGCCAGCATTAAACAGGGGGCCTACGAGCAGTACTTC. Its protein product is CASIKQGAYEQYF.

This rearrangement joins TRBV19 to TRBJ1-4; D is ambiguous. V was cut by 5 bases and J by 1 base, with 14 bases left in between. Germline V gene lookup returns CDR1 LNHDA and CDR2 SQIVND (reference sequence). The CDR3 sequence is 16 residues long. The CDR3 protein is CASSSLAPGTNEKLFF. The DNA for the CDR3 is TGTGCCAGTAGTTCGCTCGCCCCAGGAACTAATGAAAAACTGTTTTTT.